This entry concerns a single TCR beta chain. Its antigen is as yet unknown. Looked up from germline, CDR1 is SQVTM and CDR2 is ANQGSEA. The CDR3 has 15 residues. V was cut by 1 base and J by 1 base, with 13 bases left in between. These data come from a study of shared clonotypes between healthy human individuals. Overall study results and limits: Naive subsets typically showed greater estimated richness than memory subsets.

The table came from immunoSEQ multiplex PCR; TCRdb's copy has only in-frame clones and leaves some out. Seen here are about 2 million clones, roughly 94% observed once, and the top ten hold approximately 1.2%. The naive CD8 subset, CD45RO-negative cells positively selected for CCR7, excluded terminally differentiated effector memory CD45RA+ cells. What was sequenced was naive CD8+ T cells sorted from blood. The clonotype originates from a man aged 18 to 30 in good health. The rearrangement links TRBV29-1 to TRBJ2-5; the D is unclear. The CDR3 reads CSVEGWLGVQETQYF. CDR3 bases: TGCAGCGTTGAAGGGTGGCTAGGTGTCCAAGAGACCCAGTACTTC.